Listed below are T cell receptor beta chains from one sample, sequenced in a study of cytomegalovirus exposure and HLA in healthy donors. The assay was immunoSEQ multiplex PCR, and TCRdb's table has in-frame clones only and misses some. The sample yields 130,000 to 150,000 clones, around 84% seen once. The source material was PBMCs. These receptors were taken from a middle-aged man in good health and CMV-seropositive. CDR3s include the opening cysteine and the closing phenylalanine or tryptophan. The D gene is left open where the match is weak. Clone size is given for some rows only: seen once, a few or many times, or a class if the clone is expanded.

V	size	length	D	J	CDR3	DNA
TRBV19	-	17	-	TRBJ1-5	CASSKQPGFDSNQPQHF	TGTGCCAGTAGTAAGCAGCCAGGTTTCGATAGCAATCAGCCCCAGCATTTT
TRBV5-1	-	15	-	TRBJ2-7	CASSDPSGSSYEQYF	TGCGCCAGTAGCGACCCGAGCGGCAGCTCCTACGAGCAGTACTTC
TRBV5-4	-	15	TRBD1	TRBJ2-1	CASSLGGTGYNEQFF	TGTGCCAGCAGCTTGGGGGGGACAGGGTACAATGAGCAGTTCTTC
TRBV28	-	15	TRBD2	TRBJ2-1	CASSPLAGAYNEQFF	TGTGCCAGCAGCCCTCTAGCGGGAGCCTACAATGAGCAGTTCTTC
TRBV7-2	once	17	-	TRBJ2-1	CASSPQGLTGTYNEQFF	TGTGCCAGCAGTCCTCAGGGGTTAACGGGGACCTACAATGAGCAGTTCTTC
TRBV5-6	-	16	TRBD2	TRBJ2-2	CASSWSGRALTGELFF	TGTGCCAGCAGCTGGAGCGGGAGGGCCCTCACCGGGGAGCTGTTTTTT
TRBV7-2	-	16	TRBD1	TRBJ1-1	CASSLAWDRVNTEAFF	TGTGCCAGCAGCTTAGCGTGGGACAGGGTGAACACTGAAGCTTTCTTT
TRBV7-9	-	16	TRBD2	TRBJ2-7	CASSSPGLAGENEQYF	TGTGCCAGCAGCTCTCCGGGACTAGCGGGAGAGAACGAGCAGTACTTC
TRBV18	-	13	TRBD1	TRBJ2-5	CASSPGQEETQYF	TGTGCCAGCTCACCCGGACAGGAAGAGACCCAGTACTTC
TRBV18	-	14	TRBD2	TRBJ2-3	CASSPPGLAYRQYF	TGTGCCAGCTCACCGCCGGGACTAGCGTACCGGCAGTATTTT
TRBV6-5	-	13	-	TRBJ1-5	CASRFGTDQPQHF	TGTGCCAGCAGGTTTGGTACGGATCAGCCCCAGCATTTT
TRBV6-6	-	16	TRBD1	TRBJ2-7	CASSYSADRVSYEQYF	TGTGCCAGCAGTTACTCGGCGGACAGGGTTTCGTACGAGCAGTACTTC
TRBV25-1	-	17	TRBD1	TRBJ2-5	CASSRKRGQSGGETQYF	TGTGCCAGCAGTAGGAAAAGGGGGCAGTCAGGAGGAGAGACCCAGTACTTC
TRBV18	-	16	TRBD2	TRBJ2-1	CASSSMRTSGMGEQFF	TGTGCCAGCTCATCAATGAGGACTAGTGGGATGGGGGAGCAGTTCTTC
TRBV7-6	-	18	TRBD2	TRBJ2-1	CASSLAGGLAGGYNEQFF	TGTGCCAGCAGCTTAGCGGGGGGACTAGCGGGAGGGTACAATGAGCAGTTCTTC
TRBV6-1	-	17	TRBD2	TRBJ2-2	CASSDLAGTANTGELFF	TGTGCCAGCAGTGATCTAGCGGGGACGGCGAACACCGGGGAGCTGTTTTTT
TRBV7-9	-	17	-	TRBJ2-7	CASSPIPYPGLTYEQYF	TGTGCCAGCAGCCCAATCCCATACCCGGGACTGACCTACGAGCAGTACTTC
TRBV6-1	few	15	-	TRBJ2-3	CASSETGWGTDTQYF	TGTGCCAGCAGTGAAACAGGGTGGGGCACAGATACGCAGTATTTT
TRBV27	-	14	TRBD1	TRBJ1-2	CASSLQGTAYGYTF	TGTGCCAGCAGTCTACAGGGGACCGCCTATGGCTACACCTTC
TRBV2	-	15	TRBD1	TRBJ1-1	CASSRQGGVSTEAFF	TGTGCCAGCAGCCGACAGGGTGGCGTGAGTACTGAAGCTTTCTTT
TRBV13	-	17	TRBD1	TRBJ2-7	CASSTILGTGRFYEQYF	TGTGCCAGCAGCACCATACTCGGGACAGGTCGATTCTACGAGCAGTACTTC
TRBV18	-	14	TRBD1	TRBJ1-2	CASSPPRGDYGYTF	TGTGCCAGCTCACCACCCAGGGGGGACTATGGCTACACCTTC
TRBV11-2	-	14	TRBD1	TRBJ2-7	CASSARTGPYEQYF	TGTGCCAGCAGCGCCCGGACAGGTCCCTACGAGCAGTACTTC
TRBV7-9	-	14	-	TRBJ2-7	CASSAGGMRYEQYF	TGTGCCAGCAGTGCCGGCGGGATGCGGTACGAGCAGTACTTC
TRBV5-1	-	16	-	TRBJ2-1	CASSLAPSGSGNEQFF	TGCGCCAGCAGCTTGGCCCCGAGCGGGTCTGGGAATGAGCAGTTCTTC
TRBV4-1	-	14	-	TRBJ2-1	CASSQRTDYNEQFF	TGCGCCAGCAGCCAAAGGACTGATTACAATGAGCAGTTCTTC
TRBV7-2	-	16	TRBD2	TRBJ2-7	CASSLGVGLAIYEQYF	TGTGCCAGCAGCTTGGGGGTGGGACTAGCAATTTACGAGCAGTACTTC
TRBV27	-	12	-	TRBJ2-7	CASSPGDREQYF	TGTGCCAGCAGTCCGGGAGATCGAGAGCAGTACTTC
TRBV5-1	-	15	TRBD1	TRBJ1-1	CASSLGRQGATEAFF	TGCGCCAGCAGCTTGGGGCGACAGGGGGCTACTGAAGCTTTCTTT
TRBV28	-	13	-	TRBJ1-2	CASSLDRSYGYTF	TGTGCCAGCAGTTTGGACAGAAGCTATGGCTACACCTTC
TRBV5-1	-	14	-	TRBJ1-2	CASSLTESNYGYTF	TGCGCCAGCAGCTTGACAGAATCTAACTATGGCTACACCTTC
TRBV7-9	-	14	-	TRBJ2-2	CASVLVEAAGELFF	TGTGCCAGCGTCCTTGTTGAGGCGGCCGGGGAGCTGTTTTTT
TRBV10-3	-	15	TRBD1	TRBJ1-2	CAIADRGEANYGYTF	TGTGCCATCGCGGACAGGGGGGAAGCTAACTATGGCTACACCTTC
TRBV5-1	-	14	-	TRBJ2-4	CASSPGIAKNIQYF	TGCGCCAGCAGCCCCGGGATAGCCAAAAACATTCAGTACTTC
TRBV5-4	-	15	-	TRBJ2-1	CASSRRGGSYNEQFF	TGTGCCAGCAGCCGGCGGGGAGGCTCCTACAATGAGCAGTTCTTC
TRBV9	once	15	TRBD2	TRBJ2-1	CASSVSGREDNEQFF	TGTGCCAGCAGCGTCAGCGGGAGGGAGGACAATGAGCAGTTCTTC
TRBV6-1	-	16	-	TRBJ1-2	CASSEAHYTGLRGYTF	TGTGCCAGCAGTGAAGCGCACTATACAGGGCTAAGGGGCTACACCTTC
TRBV20-1	few	11	-	TRBJ1-1	CSASVSIEAFF	TGCAGTGCTAGTGTTTCCATCGAAGCTTTCTTT
TRBV5-4	many	18	-	TRBJ2-6	CASSNPFSSASGANVLTF	TGTGCCAGCAGTAACCCCTTCAGTTCCGCCTCTGGGGCCAACGTCCTGACTTTC
TRBV11-2	-	15	-	TRBJ2-7	CASSQNQRASYEQYF	TGTGCCAGCAGCCAAAATCAGCGGGCATCCTACGAGCAGTACTTC
TRBV6-1	-	17	TRBD1	TRBJ1-2	CASSEVAGQGFLYGYTF	TGTGCCAGCAGTGAAGTGGCCGGACAGGGATTCCTATATGGCTACACCTTC
TRBV5-4	-	14	TRBD1	TRBJ1-2	CASSLTGGYYGYTF	TGTGCCAGCAGCTTGACAGGGGGCTACTATGGCTACACCTTC
TRBV19	-	13	-	TRBJ2-3	CASRSDTSDTQYF	TGTGCCAGTAGATCGGACACATCAGATACGCAGTATTTT
TRBV4-3	-	15	TRBD1	TRBJ2-7	CASSRSGQGKYEQYF	TGCGCCAGCAGCCGATCCGGACAGGGCAAATACGAGCAGTACTTC
TRBV2	-	14	TRBD2	TRBJ2-7	CASSENSGTVEQYF	TGTGCCAGCAGTGAAAATAGCGGGACTGTCGAGCAGTACTTC
TRBV25-1	-	12	TRBD1	TRBJ2-1	CASSGTGTEQFF	TGTGCCAGCAGTGGGACAGGAACCGAGCAGTTCTTC
TRBV15	-	17	TRBD1	TRBJ2-7	CATSRGPQGVGDYEQYF	TGTGCCACCAGCAGGGGACCCCAGGGGGTTGGGGACTACGAGCAGTACTTC
TRBV29-1	-	13	TRBD2	TRBJ2-1	CSVVSGRLNEQFF	TGCAGCGTTGTGAGCGGGAGGCTGAATGAGCAGTTCTTC